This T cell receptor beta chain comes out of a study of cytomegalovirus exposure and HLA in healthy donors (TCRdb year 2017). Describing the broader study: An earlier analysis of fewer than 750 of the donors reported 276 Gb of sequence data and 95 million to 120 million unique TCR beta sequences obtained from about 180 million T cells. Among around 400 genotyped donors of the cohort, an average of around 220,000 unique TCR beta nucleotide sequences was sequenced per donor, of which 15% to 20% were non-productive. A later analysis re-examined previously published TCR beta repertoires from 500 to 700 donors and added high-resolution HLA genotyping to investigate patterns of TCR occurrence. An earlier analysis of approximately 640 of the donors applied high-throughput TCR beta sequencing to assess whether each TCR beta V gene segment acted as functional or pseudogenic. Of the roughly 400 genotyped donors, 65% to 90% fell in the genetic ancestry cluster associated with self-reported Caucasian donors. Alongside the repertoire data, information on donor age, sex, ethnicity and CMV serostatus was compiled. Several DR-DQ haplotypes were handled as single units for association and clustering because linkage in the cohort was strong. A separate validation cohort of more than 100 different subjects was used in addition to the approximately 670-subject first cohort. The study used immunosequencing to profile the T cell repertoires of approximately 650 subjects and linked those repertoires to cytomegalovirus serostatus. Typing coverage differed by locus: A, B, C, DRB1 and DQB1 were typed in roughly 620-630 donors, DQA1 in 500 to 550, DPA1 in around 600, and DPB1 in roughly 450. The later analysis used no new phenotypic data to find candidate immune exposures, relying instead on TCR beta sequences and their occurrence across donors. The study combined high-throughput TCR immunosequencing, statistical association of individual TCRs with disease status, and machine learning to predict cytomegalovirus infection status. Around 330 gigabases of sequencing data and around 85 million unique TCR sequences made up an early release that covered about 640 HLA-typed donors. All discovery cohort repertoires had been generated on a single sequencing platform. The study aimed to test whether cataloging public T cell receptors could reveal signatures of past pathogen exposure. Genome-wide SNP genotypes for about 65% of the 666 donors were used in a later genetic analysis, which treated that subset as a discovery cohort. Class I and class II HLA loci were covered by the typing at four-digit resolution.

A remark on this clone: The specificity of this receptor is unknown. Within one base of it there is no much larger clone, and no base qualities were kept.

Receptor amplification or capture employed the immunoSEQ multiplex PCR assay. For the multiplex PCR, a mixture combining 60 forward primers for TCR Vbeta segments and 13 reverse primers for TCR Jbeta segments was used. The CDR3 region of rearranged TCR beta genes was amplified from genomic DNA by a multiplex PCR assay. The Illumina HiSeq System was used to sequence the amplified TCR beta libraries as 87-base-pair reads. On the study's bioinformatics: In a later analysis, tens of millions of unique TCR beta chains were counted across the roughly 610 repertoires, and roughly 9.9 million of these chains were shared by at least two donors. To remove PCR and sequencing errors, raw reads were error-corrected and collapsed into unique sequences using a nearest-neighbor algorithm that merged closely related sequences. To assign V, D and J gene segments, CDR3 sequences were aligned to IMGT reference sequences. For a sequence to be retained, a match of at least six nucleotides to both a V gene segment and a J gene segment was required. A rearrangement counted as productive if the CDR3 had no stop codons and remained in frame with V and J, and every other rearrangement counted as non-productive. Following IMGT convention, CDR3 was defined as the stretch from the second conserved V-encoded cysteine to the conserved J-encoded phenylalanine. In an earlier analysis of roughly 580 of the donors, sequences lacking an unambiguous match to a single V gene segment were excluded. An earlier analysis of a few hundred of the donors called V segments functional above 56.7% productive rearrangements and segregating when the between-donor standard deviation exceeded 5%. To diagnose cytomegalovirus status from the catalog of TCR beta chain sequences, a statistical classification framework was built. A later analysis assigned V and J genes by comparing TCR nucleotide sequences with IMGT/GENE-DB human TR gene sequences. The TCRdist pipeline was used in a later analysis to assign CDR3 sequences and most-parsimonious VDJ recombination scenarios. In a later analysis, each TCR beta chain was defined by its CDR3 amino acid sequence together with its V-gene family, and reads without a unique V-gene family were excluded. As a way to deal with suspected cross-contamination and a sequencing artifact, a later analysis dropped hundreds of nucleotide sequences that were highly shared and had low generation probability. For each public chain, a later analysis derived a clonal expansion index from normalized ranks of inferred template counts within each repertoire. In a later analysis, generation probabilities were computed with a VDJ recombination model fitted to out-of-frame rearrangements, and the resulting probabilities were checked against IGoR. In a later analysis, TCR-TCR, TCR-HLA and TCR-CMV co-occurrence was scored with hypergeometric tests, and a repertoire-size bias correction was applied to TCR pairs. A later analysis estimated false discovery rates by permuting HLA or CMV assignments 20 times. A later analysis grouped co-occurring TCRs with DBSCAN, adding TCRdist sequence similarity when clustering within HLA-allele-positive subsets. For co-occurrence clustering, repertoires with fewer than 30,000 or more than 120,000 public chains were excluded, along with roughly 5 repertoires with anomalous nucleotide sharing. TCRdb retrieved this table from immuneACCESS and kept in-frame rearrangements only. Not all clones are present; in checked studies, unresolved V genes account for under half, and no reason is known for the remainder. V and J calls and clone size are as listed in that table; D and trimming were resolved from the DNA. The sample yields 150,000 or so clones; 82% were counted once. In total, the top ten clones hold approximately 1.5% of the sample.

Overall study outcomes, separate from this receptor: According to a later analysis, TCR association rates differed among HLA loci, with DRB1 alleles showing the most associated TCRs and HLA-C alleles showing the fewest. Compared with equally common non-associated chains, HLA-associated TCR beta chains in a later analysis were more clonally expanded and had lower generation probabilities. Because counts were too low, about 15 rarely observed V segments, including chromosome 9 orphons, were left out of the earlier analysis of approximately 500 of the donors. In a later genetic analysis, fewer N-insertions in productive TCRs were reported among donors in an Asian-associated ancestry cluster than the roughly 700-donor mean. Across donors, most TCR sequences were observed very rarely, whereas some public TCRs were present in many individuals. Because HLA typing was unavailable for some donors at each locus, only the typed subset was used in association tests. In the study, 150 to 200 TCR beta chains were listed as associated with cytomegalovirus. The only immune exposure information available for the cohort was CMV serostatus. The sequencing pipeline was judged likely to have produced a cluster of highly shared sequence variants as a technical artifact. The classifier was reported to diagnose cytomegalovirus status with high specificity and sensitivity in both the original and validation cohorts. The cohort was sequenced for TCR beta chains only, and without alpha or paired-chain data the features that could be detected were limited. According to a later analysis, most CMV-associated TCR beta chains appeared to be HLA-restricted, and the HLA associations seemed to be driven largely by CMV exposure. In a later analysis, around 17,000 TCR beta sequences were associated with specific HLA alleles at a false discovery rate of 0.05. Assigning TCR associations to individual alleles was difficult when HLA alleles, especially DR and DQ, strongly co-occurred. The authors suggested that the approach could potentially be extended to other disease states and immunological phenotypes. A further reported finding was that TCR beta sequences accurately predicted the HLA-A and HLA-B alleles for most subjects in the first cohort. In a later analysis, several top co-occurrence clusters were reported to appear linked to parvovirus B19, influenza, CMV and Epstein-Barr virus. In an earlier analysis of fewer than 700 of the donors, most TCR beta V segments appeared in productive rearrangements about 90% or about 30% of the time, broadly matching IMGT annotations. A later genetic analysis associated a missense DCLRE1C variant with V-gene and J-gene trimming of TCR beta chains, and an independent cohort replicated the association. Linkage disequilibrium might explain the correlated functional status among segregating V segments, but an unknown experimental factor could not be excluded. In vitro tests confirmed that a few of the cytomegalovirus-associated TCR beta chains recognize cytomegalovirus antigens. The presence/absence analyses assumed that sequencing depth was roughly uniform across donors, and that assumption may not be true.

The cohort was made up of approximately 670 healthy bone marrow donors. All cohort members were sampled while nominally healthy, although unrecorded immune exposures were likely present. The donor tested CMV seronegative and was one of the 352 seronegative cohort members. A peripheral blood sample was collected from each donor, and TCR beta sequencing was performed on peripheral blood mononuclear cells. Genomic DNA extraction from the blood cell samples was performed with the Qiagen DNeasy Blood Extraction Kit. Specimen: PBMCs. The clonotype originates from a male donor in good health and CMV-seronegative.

CDR3 reads: CASSEDRGVKYF. The DNA sequence reads TGTGCCAGCAGCGAGGACAGGGGGGTGAAGTACTTC. The rearranged segments are TRBV5-4 and TRBJ2-4, with 10 bases matching TRBD1. From cysteine to phenylalanine, the CDR3 is 12 amino acids long. Here the CDR3 DNA is all that survives: 36 bases in frame from base 1. V is cut back by 4 bases and J by 14 bases, with 6 bases in the junction unmatched. The CDR1 and CDR2 encoded by the germline V gene (reference sequence) are SGHNT and YYREEE.